A selection of T cell receptor beta chains follows, all from one sample in a study of blood T cell repertoires in COVID-19. Data came from immunoSEQ multiplex PCR; TCRdb stores just in-frame clones and leaves some out. The sample has approximately 150,000 clones; approximately 82% are singletons. Sample: peripheral blood. These receptor sequences come from a woman between 45 and 65 years old in a cohort sampled during active or convalescent COVID-19. CDR3s include the opening cysteine and the closing phenylalanine or tryptophan. Each record gives: J gene, D gene, V gene, clone size, CDR3 DNA, CDR3 protein. D genes are given only for firm matches. Clone size is stated in some rows and not others, as once, few, many or a class when expanded.

j_gene: TRBJ2-3
d_gene: TRBD2
v_gene: TRBV15
abundance: NA
CDR3nt: TGTGCCACCAGCAGACTAGCGGGGGGTAACACAGATACGCAGTATTTT
CDR3aa: CATSRLAGGNTDTQYF

j_gene: TRBJ1-2
d_gene: TRBD1
v_gene: TRBV19
abundance: NA
CDR3nt: TGTGCCAGTAGCCTTAGACAGGGGCTGAACTATGGCTACACCTTC
CDR3aa: CASSLRQGLNYGYTF

j_gene: TRBJ1-4
d_gene: TRBD1
v_gene: TRBV11-2
abundance: NA
CDR3nt: TGTGCCAGCAGCTTATCCAGGGGGAATGAAAAACTGTTTTTT
CDR3aa: CASSLSRGNEKLFF

j_gene: TRBJ2-5
d_gene: TRBD2
v_gene: TRBV3-1/TRBV3-2
abundance: NA
CDR3nt: TGTGCCAGCAGCCAAGAGGGCTGGTGGAGCGGGGGGGTAGAGACCCAGTACTTC
CDR3aa: CASSQEGWWSGGVETQYF

j_gene: TRBJ1-1
d_gene: NA
v_gene: TRBV6-6
abundance: NA
CDR3nt: TGTGCCAGCAGTTACTCACTACTACAGGGAAACACTGAAGCTTTCTTT
CDR3aa: CASSYSLLQGNTEAFF

j_gene: TRBJ1-1
d_gene: TRBD1
v_gene: TRBV5-1
abundance: NA
CDR3nt: TGCGCCAGTTGGGACAGGGGGAACACTGAAGCTTTCTTT
CDR3aa: CASWDRGNTEAFF

j_gene: TRBJ1-6
d_gene: NA
v_gene: TRBV19
abundance: NA
CDR3nt: TGTGCCAGCCATGACGGAGGGGGGGATACTAATAATTCACCCCTCCACTTT
CDR3aa: CASHDGGGDTNNSPLHF

j_gene: TRBJ2-3
d_gene: NA
v_gene: TRBV6-2/TRBV6-3
abundance: NA
CDR3nt: TGTGCCAGCAGTAACCGGGGTACAGATACGCAGTATTTT
CDR3aa: CASSNRGTDTQYF

j_gene: TRBJ2-2
d_gene: TRBD2
v_gene: TRBV12-5
abundance: NA
CDR3nt: TGTGCTAGTGCCCTAGGGAGGGTGGAGCTGTTTTTT
CDR3aa: CASALGRVELFF

j_gene: TRBJ2-7
d_gene: NA
v_gene: TRBV5-1
abundance: NA
CDR3nt: TGCGCCAGCAGCTTGGCGTTGGGCACCAACTACGAGCAGTACTTC
CDR3aa: CASSLALGTNYEQYF

j_gene: TRBJ1-3
d_gene: TRBD1
v_gene: TRBV11-2
abundance: NA
CDR3nt: TGTGCCAGCAGACAAAGTTGGGACAGAAACAGAAACACCATATATTTT
CDR3aa: CASRQSWDRNRNTIYF

j_gene: TRBJ1-3
d_gene: NA
v_gene: TRBV2
abundance: NA
CDR3nt: TGTGCCAGCAGTAGATTACAGAGAATCTCTGGAAACACCATATATTTT
CDR3aa: CASSRLQRISGNTIYF

j_gene: TRBJ1-3
d_gene: NA
v_gene: TRBV19
abundance: once
CDR3nt: TGTGCCAGTAGTATAGATCCCGCAGGGAGGACTGGAAACACCATATATTTT
CDR3aa: CASSIDPAGRTGNTIYF

j_gene: TRBJ2-1
d_gene: NA
v_gene: TRBV7-9
abundance: once
CDR3nt: TGTGCCAGCAGCTTATTACAGAACCACAATGAGCAGTTCTTC
CDR3aa: CASSLLQNHNEQFF

j_gene: TRBJ1-6
d_gene: TRBD1
v_gene: TRBV19
abundance: NA
CDR3nt: TGTGCCAGTAGTCCGAAGACAGGGCGGAATTCACCCCTCCACTTT
CDR3aa: CASSPKTGRNSPLHF

j_gene: TRBJ1-2
d_gene: NA
v_gene: TRBV6-2/TRBV6-3
abundance: NA
CDR3nt: TGTGCCAGCAGTACGACAGGAGCTAACTATGGCTACACCTTC
CDR3aa: CASSTTGANYGYTF

j_gene: TRBJ1-2
d_gene: NA
v_gene: TRBV9
abundance: NA
CDR3nt: TGTGCCAGCAGCCCGGGGACTCAGAACTATGGCTACACCTTC
CDR3aa: CASSPGTQNYGYTF

j_gene: TRBJ2-1
d_gene: NA
v_gene: TRBV3-1/TRBV3-2
abundance: NA
CDR3nt: TGTGCCAGCAGCCACTCGGGGGATCTTTACAATGAGCAGTTCTTC
CDR3aa: CASSHSGDLYNEQFF

j_gene: TRBJ1-2
d_gene: NA
v_gene: TRBV5-4
abundance: once
CDR3nt: TGTGCCAGCAGCTTGAACGCTAACAGGGTCGGCTACACCTTC
CDR3aa: CASSLNANRVGYTF

j_gene: TRBJ1-5
d_gene: NA
v_gene: TRBV10-3
abundance: NA
CDR3nt: TGTGCCATCAGTGAGGGGAAGGGGTTTAGCAATCAGCCCCAGCATTTT
CDR3aa: CAISEGKGFSNQPQHF

j_gene: TRBJ2-5
d_gene: TRBD2
v_gene: TRBV7-6
abundance: NA
CDR3nt: TGTGCCAGCAGCTTTCGAGCGGGGGGGCCGGGTGAGACCCAGTACTTC
CDR3aa: CASSFRAGGPGETQYF

j_gene: TRBJ2-1
d_gene: NA
v_gene: TRBV27
abundance: NA
CDR3nt: TGTGCCAGCAGTCACGTGAGGTCCTCCTACAATGAGCAGTTCTTC
CDR3aa: CASSHVRSSYNEQFF

j_gene: TRBJ2-3
d_gene: TRBD2
v_gene: TRBV18
abundance: NA
CDR3nt: TGTGCCAGCTCCCTTAGCGGGGCTGGAGATACGCAGTATTTT
CDR3aa: CASSLSGAGDTQYF

j_gene: TRBJ2-3
d_gene: TRBD2
v_gene: TRBV5-1
abundance: NA
CDR3nt: TGCGCCAGCAGCTTCGGTAGCGGGGGGGTGGTCACAGATACGCAGTATTTT
CDR3aa: CASSFGSGGVVTDTQYF

j_gene: TRBJ1-1
d_gene: NA
v_gene: TRBV19
abundance: NA
CDR3nt: TGTGCCAGTAGTCGAGGGTTAATGAACACTGAAGCTTTCTTT
CDR3aa: CASSRGLMNTEAFF

j_gene: TRBJ1-5
d_gene: NA
v_gene: TRBV19
abundance: NA
CDR3nt: TGTGCCAGTAATGACAGAACAAATCAGCCCCAGCATTTT
CDR3aa: CASNDRTNQPQHF

j_gene: TRBJ1-4
d_gene: TRBD1
v_gene: TRBV5-5
abundance: NA
CDR3nt: TGTGCCAGCAGCCCTTTTATGGGACAGACTAATGAAAAACTGTTTTTT
CDR3aa: CASSPFMGQTNEKLFF

j_gene: TRBJ1-1
d_gene: NA
v_gene: TRBV12-5
abundance: few
CDR3nt: TGTGCTAGTGGTCCGCAGCTCCAGGGAGGTGAAGCTTTCTTT
CDR3aa: CASGPQLQGGEAFF

j_gene: TRBJ1-4
d_gene: NA
v_gene: TRBV25-1
abundance: NA
CDR3nt: TGTGCCAGCAGTGAATCGATGGGGCGGTCAGGTAATGAAAAACTGTTTTTT
CDR3aa: CASSESMGRSGNEKLFF

j_gene: TRBJ1-5
d_gene: NA
v_gene: TRBV7-8
abundance: NA
CDR3nt: TGTGCCAGCAGCTGGGAGATTAGCAATCAGCCCCAGCATTTT
CDR3aa: CASSWEISNQPQHF

j_gene: TRBJ2-3
d_gene: NA
v_gene: TRBV9
abundance: NA
CDR3nt: TGTGCCAGCAGCGTCCTAGGGGGGGGAAGCACAGATACGCAGTATTTT
CDR3aa: CASSVLGGGSTDTQYF

j_gene: TRBJ1-2
d_gene: NA
v_gene: TRBV3-1/TRBV3-2
abundance: NA
CDR3nt: TGTGCCAGCAGCCAAGATCAGGGCAGGAACTATGGCTACACCTTC
CDR3aa: CASSQDQGRNYGYTF

j_gene: TRBJ1-6
d_gene: NA
v_gene: TRBV18
abundance: NA
CDR3nt: TGTGCCAGCTCACCGATAAAAACGACGGACAGCTCCTATAATTCACCCCTCCACTTT
CDR3aa: CASSPIKTTDSSYNSPLHF

j_gene: TRBJ2-7
d_gene: TRBD1
v_gene: TRBV5-6
abundance: few
CDR3nt: TGTGCCAGCAGCTTCTTTGACAGGGACGGCGAGCAGTACTTC
CDR3aa: CASSFFDRDGEQYF

j_gene: TRBJ2-7
d_gene: TRBD1
v_gene: TRBV30
abundance: NA
CDR3nt: TGTGCCTGGAATCGACAGGGGGGGTCCTACGAGCAGTACTTC
CDR3aa: CAWNRQGGSYEQYF

j_gene: TRBJ1-3
d_gene: NA
v_gene: TRBV12-5
abundance: NA
CDR3nt: TGTGCTAGTGGCCTGGGCGCGGCGGGACCATCTGGAAACACCATATATTTT
CDR3aa: CASGLGAAGPSGNTIYF

j_gene: TRBJ2-2
d_gene: TRBD1
v_gene: TRBV30
abundance: many
CDR3nt: TGTGCCTGGAGCCGGGACAGGGAGGCCGGGGAGCTGTTTTTT
CDR3aa: CAWSRDREAGELFF

j_gene: TRBJ2-1
d_gene: NA
v_gene: TRBV4-3
abundance: few
CDR3nt: TGCGCCAGCAGCCGCCAGGACTCTGTCTTTTATGAGCAGTTCTTC
CDR3aa: CASSRQDSVFYEQFF

j_gene: TRBJ1-2
d_gene: NA
v_gene: TRBV6-5
abundance: NA
CDR3nt: TGTGCCAGCAGAGGGACTGGGGGATATGGCTACACCTTC
CDR3aa: CASRGTGGYGYTF

j_gene: TRBJ1-1
d_gene: NA
v_gene: TRBV19
abundance: once
CDR3nt: TGTGCCAGTAGTATCACGACCACAGGGTCCACTGAAGCTTTCTTT
CDR3aa: CASSITTTGSTEAFF

j_gene: TRBJ1-4
d_gene: TRBD1
v_gene: TRBV3-1/TRBV3-2
abundance: NA
CDR3nt: TGTGCCAGCAGCCCGACCGGGACAGTTAATGAAAAACTGTTTTTT
CDR3aa: CASSPTGTVNEKLFF

j_gene: TRBJ1-4
d_gene: TRBD1
v_gene: TRBV20-1
abundance: NA
CDR3nt: TGCAGTGCTAGGGACAGGGAACTGTTTTTT
CDR3aa: CSARDRELFF

j_gene: TRBJ1-5
d_gene: NA
v_gene: TRBV15
abundance: NA
CDR3nt: TGTGCCACCAGCAGAATACAGGGACGTCAGCCCCAGCATTTT
CDR3aa: CATSRIQGRQPQHF

j_gene: TRBJ2-5
d_gene: NA
v_gene: TRBV5-1
abundance: NA
CDR3nt: TGCGCCAGCAGGACACAGTACCAAGAGACCCAGTACTTC
CDR3aa: CASRTQYQETQYF

j_gene: TRBJ2-1
d_gene: NA
v_gene: TRBV9
abundance: NA
CDR3nt: TGTGCCAGCAGCGTAGAGGCTAGTTTTACTGAGCAGTTCTTC
CDR3aa: CASSVEASFTEQFF

j_gene: TRBJ2-7
d_gene: TRBD1
v_gene: TRBV6-5
abundance: NA
CDR3nt: TGTGCCAGCAGTTATTCCGGGACAGGGCCATACGAGCAGTACTTC
CDR3aa: CASSYSGTGPYEQYF

j_gene: TRBJ1-6
d_gene: NA
v_gene: TRBV6-6
abundance: NA
CDR3nt: TGTGCCAGCAGCGACAGGATGCCCCGCGATAATTCACCCCTCCACTTT
CDR3aa: CASSDRMPRDNSPLHF

j_gene: TRBJ2-7
d_gene: NA
v_gene: TRBV20-1
abundance: NA
CDR3nt: TGCAGTGCTAGTCTCGTTTACGAGCAGTACTTC
CDR3aa: CSASLVYEQYF

j_gene: TRBJ1-2
d_gene: NA
v_gene: TRBV6-2/TRBV6-3
abundance: NA
CDR3nt: TGTGCCAGCAGTTCTGTAGGGACAATGGATGGCTACACCTTC
CDR3aa: CASSSVGTMDGYTF

j_gene: TRBJ1-5
d_gene: NA
v_gene: TRBV7-8
abundance: NA
CDR3nt: TGTGCCAGCAGCAGGGTAGGCGGGATTGGGAGCAATCAGCCCCAGCATTTT
CDR3aa: CASSRVGGIGSNQPQHF

j_gene: TRBJ1-2
d_gene: NA
v_gene: TRBV2
abundance: NA
CDR3nt: TGTGCCAGCAGTGAAGGTGAAGACTACCTAGGCTACACCTTC
CDR3aa: CASSEGEDYLGYTF

j_gene: TRBJ1-5
d_gene: NA
v_gene: TRBV30
abundance: NA
CDR3nt: TGTGCCTGGAGTGACCTAACACGCGGTCCCCAGCATTTT
CDR3aa: CAWSDLTRGPQHF

j_gene: TRBJ2-5
d_gene: NA
v_gene: TRBV2
abundance: NA
CDR3nt: TGTGCCAGCAGTGAGTGGCGGACATCCCAAGAGACCCAGTACTTC
CDR3aa: CASSEWRTSQETQYF

j_gene: TRBJ1-5
d_gene: NA
v_gene: TRBV10-3
abundance: NA
CDR3nt: TGTGCCATCAGTGGTGAGGGATCGAATCAGCCCCAGCATTTT
CDR3aa: CAISGEGSNQPQHF

j_gene: TRBJ1-5
d_gene: NA
v_gene: TRBV5-1
abundance: NA
CDR3nt: TGCGCCAGCAGCTTGGGGTCAGTTAATCAGCCCCAGCATTTT
CDR3aa: CASSLGSVNQPQHF